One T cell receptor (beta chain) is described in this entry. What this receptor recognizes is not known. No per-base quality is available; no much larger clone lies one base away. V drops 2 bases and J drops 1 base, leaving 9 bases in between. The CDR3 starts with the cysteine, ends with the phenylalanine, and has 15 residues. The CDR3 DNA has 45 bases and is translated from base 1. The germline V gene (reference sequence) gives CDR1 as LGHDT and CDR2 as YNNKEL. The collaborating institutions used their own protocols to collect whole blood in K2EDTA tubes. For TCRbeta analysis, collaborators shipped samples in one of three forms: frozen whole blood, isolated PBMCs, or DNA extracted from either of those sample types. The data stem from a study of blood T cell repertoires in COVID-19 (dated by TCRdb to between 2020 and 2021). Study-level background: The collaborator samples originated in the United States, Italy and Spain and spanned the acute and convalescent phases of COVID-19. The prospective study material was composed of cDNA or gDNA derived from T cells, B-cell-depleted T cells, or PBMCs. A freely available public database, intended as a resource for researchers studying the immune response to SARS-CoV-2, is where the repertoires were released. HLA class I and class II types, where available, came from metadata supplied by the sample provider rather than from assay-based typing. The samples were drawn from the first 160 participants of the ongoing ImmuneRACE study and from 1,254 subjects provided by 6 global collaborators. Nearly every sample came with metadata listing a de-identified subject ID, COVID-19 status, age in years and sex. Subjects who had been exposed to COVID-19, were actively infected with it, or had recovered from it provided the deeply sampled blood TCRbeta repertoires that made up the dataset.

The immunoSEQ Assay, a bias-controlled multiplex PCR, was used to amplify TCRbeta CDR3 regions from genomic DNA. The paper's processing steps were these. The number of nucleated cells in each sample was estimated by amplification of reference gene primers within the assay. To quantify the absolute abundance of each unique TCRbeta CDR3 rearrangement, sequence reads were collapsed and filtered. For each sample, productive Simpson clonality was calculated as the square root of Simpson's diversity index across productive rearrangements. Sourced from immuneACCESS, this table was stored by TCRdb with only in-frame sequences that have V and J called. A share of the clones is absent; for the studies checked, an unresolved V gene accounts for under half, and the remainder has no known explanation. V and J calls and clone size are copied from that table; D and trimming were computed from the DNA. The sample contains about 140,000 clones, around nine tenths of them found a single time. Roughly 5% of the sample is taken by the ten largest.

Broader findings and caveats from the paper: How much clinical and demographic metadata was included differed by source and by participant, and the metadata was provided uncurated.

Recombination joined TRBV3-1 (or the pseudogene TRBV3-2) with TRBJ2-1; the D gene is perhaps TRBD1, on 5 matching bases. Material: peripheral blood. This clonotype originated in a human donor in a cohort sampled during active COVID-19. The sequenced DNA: TGTGCCAGCAGCCAACAGGCAGGGTCCTACAATGAGCAGTTCTTC. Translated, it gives CASSQQAGSYNEQFF.